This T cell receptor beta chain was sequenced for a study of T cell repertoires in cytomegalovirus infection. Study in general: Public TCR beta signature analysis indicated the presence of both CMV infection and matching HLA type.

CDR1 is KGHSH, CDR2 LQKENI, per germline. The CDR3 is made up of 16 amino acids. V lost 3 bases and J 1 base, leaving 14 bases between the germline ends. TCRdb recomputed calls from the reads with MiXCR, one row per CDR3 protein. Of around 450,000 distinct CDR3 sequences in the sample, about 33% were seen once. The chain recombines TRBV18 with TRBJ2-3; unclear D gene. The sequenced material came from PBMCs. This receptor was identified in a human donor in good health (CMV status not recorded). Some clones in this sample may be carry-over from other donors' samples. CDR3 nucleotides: TGTGCCAGCTCACCGGGGATAGGTGTGGGCACAGATACGCAGTATTTT. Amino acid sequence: CASSPGIGVGTDTQYF.